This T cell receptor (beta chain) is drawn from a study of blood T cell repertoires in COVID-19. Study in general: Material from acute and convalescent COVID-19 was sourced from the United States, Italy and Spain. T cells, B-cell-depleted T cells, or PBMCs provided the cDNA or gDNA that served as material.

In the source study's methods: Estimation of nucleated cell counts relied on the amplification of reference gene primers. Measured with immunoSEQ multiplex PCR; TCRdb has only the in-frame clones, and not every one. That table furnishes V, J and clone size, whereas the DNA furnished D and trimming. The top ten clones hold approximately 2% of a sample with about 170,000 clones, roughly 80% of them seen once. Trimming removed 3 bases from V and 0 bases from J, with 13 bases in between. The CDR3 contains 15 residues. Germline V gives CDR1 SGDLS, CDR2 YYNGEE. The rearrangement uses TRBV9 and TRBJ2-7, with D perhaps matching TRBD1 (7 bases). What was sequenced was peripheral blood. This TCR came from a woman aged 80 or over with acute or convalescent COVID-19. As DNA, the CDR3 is TGTGCCAGCAGCGGGGGGGACAGCATCTCCTACGAGCAGTACTTC. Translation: CASSGGDSISYEQYF.